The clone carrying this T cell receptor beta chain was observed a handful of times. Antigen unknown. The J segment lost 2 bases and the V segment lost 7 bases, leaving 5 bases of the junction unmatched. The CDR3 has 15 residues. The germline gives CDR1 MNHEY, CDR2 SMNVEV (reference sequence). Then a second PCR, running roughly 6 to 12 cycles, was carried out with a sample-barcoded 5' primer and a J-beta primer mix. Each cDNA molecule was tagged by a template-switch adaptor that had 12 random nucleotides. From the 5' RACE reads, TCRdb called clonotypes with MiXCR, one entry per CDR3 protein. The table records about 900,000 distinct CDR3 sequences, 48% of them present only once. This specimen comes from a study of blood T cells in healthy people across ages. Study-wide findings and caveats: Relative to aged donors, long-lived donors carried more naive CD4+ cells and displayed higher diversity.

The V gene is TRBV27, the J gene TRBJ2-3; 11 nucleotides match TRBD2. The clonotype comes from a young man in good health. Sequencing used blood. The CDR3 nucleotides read TGTGCCAGCATTCTAGCGGGGGGTCACACAGATACGCAGTATTTT. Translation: CASILAGGHTDTQYF.